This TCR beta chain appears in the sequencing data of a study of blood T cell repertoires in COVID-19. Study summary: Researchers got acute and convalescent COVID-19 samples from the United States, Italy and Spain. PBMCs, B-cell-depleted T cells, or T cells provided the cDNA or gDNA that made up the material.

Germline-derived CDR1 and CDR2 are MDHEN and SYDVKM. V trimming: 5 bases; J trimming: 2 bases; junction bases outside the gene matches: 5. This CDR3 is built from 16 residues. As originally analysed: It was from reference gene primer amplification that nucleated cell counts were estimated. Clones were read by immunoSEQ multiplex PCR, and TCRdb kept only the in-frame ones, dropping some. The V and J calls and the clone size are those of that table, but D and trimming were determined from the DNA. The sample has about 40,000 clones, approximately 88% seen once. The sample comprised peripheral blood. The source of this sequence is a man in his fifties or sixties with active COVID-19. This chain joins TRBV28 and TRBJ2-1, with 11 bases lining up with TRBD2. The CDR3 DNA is TGTGCCAGCAGTATACCGGGACTAGCGGCCTACAATGAGCAGTTCTTC. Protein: CASSIPGLAAYNEQFF.